Presented here are 32 T cell receptor beta chains from one specimen sequenced in a study of identical twins. A single record per CDR3 protein comes from TCRdb applying MiXCR to the 5' RACE reads. The sample shows under 900,000 distinct CDR3 sequences, around a sixth of them seen only once. This same sample was also taken into another study, of T cells expressing NK-cell markers.

The source material was PBMCs. The receptors were sampled from a woman between 18 and 29 years old in good health.

The chain recombines TRBV7-9 with TRBJ1-1; unclear D gene. CDR3 length: 15 amino acids. The V gene lost 5 bases and the J gene lost 1 base, with 14 bases spanning the gap. Per germline, CDR1 SEHNR and CDR2 FQNEAQ (reference sequence). In DNA form, the CDR3 reads TGTGCCAGCAGCCTGGCTCGGCCGGGGAACACTGAAGCTTTCTTT. This gives the protein CASSLARPGNTEAFF.

The gene calls are TRBV12-3 or TRBV12-4 and TRBJ2-1; a possible D gene is TRBD2 (5 bases). V lost 6 bases, J lost 9 bases, and 15 bases lay in between. This CDR3 is 13 amino acids long. CDR3 sequence reads: CASSPRPAGEQFF. In nucleotides, the CDR3 is TGTGCCAGCAGCCCCCGTCCCGCGGGTGAGCAGTTCTTC.

The chain combines TRBV7-9 with TRBJ1-1; D may be TRBD1 (6 bases). Germline V gene sequence: CDR1 SEHNR, CDR2 FQNEAQ (reference sequence). V lost 2 bases to trimming and J lost 0 bases, with 13 bases between them. This CDR3 contains 16 residues. The CDR3 nucleotides are TGTGCCAGCAGCTTAATCCGGGGGCAGGTGAACACTGAAGCTTTCTTT. Protein sequence: CASSLIRGQVNTEAFF.

The sample holds many counts of this clonotype. V and J are TRBV15 and TRBJ1-2, with TRBD1 as a possible D gene (5 bases). V dropped 6 bases and J dropped 2 bases, with 16 bases sitting between them. The germline CDR1 and CDR2 sequences are LNHNV and YYDKDF (reference sequence). This CDR3 contains 15 residues. CDR3 protein: CATRSVGGWNYGYTF. The CDR3 region has the DNA TGTGCCACCAGGTCCGTTGGGGGATGGAACTATGGCTACACCTTC.

The chain joins TRBV29-1 to TRBJ2-5; the D gene is possibly TRBD2 (5 bases). This CDR3 is 14 amino acids long. Per germline, CDR1 SQVTM and CDR2 ANQGSEA. The ends were cut back, 3 bases at V and 5 bases at J, with 16 bases in the middle. The CDR3 DNA sequence: TGCAGCGTTGATTACCGAAGAACGGGGGAGACCCAGTACTTC. This encodes CSVDYRRTGETQYF.

This clonotype showed up just a few times. The chain joins TRBV20-1 to TRBJ2-7, with 7 bases lining up with TRBD2. CDR3 size: 12 residues. The V gene's germline CDR1 is DFQATT and CDR2 SNEGSKA (reference sequence). With V trimmed by 5 bases and J by 6 bases, 7 bases remained unmatched. DNA of the CDR3: TGCAGTGCTCGGGGTCCTAGCGGCGAGCAGTACTTC. Protein product: CSARGPSGEQYF.

This clonotype was found many times. The V call is TRBV2, the J call TRBJ2-1; 10 positions match TRBD2. Germline CDR1 reads SNHLY; CDR2 reads FYNNEI. With V trimmed by 6 bases and J by 5 bases, 1 base remained unmatched. The CDR3 spans 13 residues. In nucleotides, the CDR3 is TGTGCCAGCAGACTAGCGGGGAACAATGAGCAGTTCTTC. It translates to CASRLAGNNEQFF.

V gene TRBV9 combines with J gene TRBJ1-4, with TRBD1 identical over 8 bases. V gave up 0 bases and J gave up 7 bases; unmatched junction bases: 5. This CDR3 comprises 15 residues. CDR1 and CDR2 from the germline V gene are SGDLS and YYNGEE. The CDR3 loop reads CASSVATGEREKLFF. The CDR3, as DNA: TGTGCCAGCAGCGTAGCGACAGGGGAGCGTGAAAAACTGTTTTTT.

The V gene is TRBV29-1, the J gene TRBJ2-5; D might be TRBD1 (6 bases). The CDR3 is made up of 13 amino acids. The germline V gene encodes CDR1 SQVTM and CDR2 ANQGSEA. Trimming removed 1 base from V and 4 bases from J, with 10 bases in between. Here the CDR3 reads CSVEGTERETQYF. CDR3 bases: TGCAGCGTTGAAGGGACAGAGAGAGAGACCCAGTACTTC.

The genes are TRBV20-1 and TRBJ1-2, with D perhaps matching TRBD1 (5 bases). V was shortened by 3 bases and J by 8 bases, with 22 bases between the two germline ends. The V gene's germline CDR1 is DFQATT and CDR2 SNEGSKA (reference sequence). This CDR3 spans 15 amino acids. The DNA of the CDR3 is TGCAGTGCTAGGTGGCCTGTGGGGGGGACCGGCGGCTACACCTTC. It yields the protein CSARWPVGGTGGYTF.

CDR3 nucleotides: TGTGCCAGCAGCTTAGAACCGGGACTAGCTACTTGGTTCTTC. Amino acids: CASSLEPGLATWFF. This rearrangement joins TRBV7-2 to TRBJ2-1, with 9 nucleotides matching TRBD2. Germline loops: CDR1 SGHTA, CDR2 FQGNSA. The V and J ends lost 1 base and 15 bases, in that order; junction bases with no gene match: 10. This CDR3 contains 14 residues.

The V call is TRBV20-1, the J call TRBJ2-7; 8 bases match TRBD2. The CDR3 totals 16 residues. Germline-derived CDR1 and CDR2 are DFQATT and SNEGSKA (reference sequence). V lost 1 base and J lost 0; bases outside the gene matches: 8. CDR3 sequence: CSARGGSGGSSYEQYF. In DNA, the CDR3 is TGCAGTGCTAGAGGAGGGAGCGGGGGTAGCTCCTACGAGCAGTACTTC.

This clonotype has only a few counts. The chain recombines TRBV10-3 with TRBJ2-1; TRBD2 aligns across 8 bases. Germline lookup yields CDR1 ENHRY and CDR2 SYGVKD. V gave up 2 bases and J gave up 7 bases; unmatched junction bases: 22. This CDR3 comprises 20 residues. This CDR3 is CAISETLTTDGGRPRNEQFF. In nucleotides, the CDR3 is TGTGCCATCAGTGAGACCTTAACGACGGATGGCGGGAGGCCGAGAAATGAGCAGTTCTTC.

The chain uses TRBV3-1 and TRBJ2-5; TRBD2 matches at 9 bases. CDR1 LGHDT and CDR2 YNNKEL come from the germline V gene (reference sequence). This CDR3 contains 15 residues. Germline trimming cut 1 base from V and 6 bases from J; bases unmatched to any gene: 6. The CDR3 nucleotides are TGTGCCAGCAGCCAAGGAAGGACTAGCGCAAAGACCCAGTACTTC. Translated, it gives CASSQGRTSAKTQYF.

This clonotype was detected only a few times. The chain employs TRBV24-1 and TRBJ2-1; D remains unclear. This CDR3 has 14 residues. Germline V CDR1 and CDR2: KGHDR, SFDVKD. The V end lost 0 bases, the J end lost 8 bases, and 10 bases lay between the germline ends. CDR3 loop: CATSDLHGEYEQFF. CDR3 DNA: TGTGCCACCAGTGATTTGCATGGGGAATATGAGCAGTTCTTC.

This clonotype has more than one count but fewer than ten. The V call is TRBV12-3 or TRBV12-4, the J call TRBJ2-1, with D possibly matching TRBD1 (6 bases). V gave up 7 bases and J gave up 0 bases, with 19 bases separating them. This CDR3 contains 17 residues. CDR3 nucleotide sequence: TGTGCCAGCACCCCTGGCCTGGGACACCTCTCCTACAATGAGCAGTTCTTC. Amino acids: CASTPGLGHLSYNEQFF.

This clonotype has a handful of counts. The chain links TRBV6-5 to TRBJ2-3; 10 bases are a match to TRBD2. The CDR3 length is 17 residues. Germline V gene lookup returns CDR1 MNHEY and CDR2 SVGAGI. Trimming at V came to 2 bases and at J to 5 bases, leaving 10 bases not matched to a gene. Here the CDR3 DNA reads TGTGCCAGCAGTTACGCTAGCGGGGGTCAAGCGGGAGATACGCAGTATTTT. Translation gives CASSYASGGQAGDTQYF.

For the CDR3, the DNA is TGTGCCAGCAGCACCGACAGCCTTAATGAAAAACTGTTTTTT. This encodes CASSTDSLNEKLFF. This chain connects TRBV6-2 or TRBV6-3 to TRBJ1-4; a possible D gene is TRBD1 (5 bases). This CDR3 is 14 amino acids long. CDR1 and CDR2 (germline): MNHEY, SVGEGT. V was trimmed by 6 bases and J by 4 bases, leaving 12 bases between them.

The rearrangement links TRBV6-5 to TRBJ2-3; no clear D gene. V was cut by 3 bases and J by 2 bases, with 9 bases left in between. Per the germline V gene, CDR1 is MNHEY and CDR2 is SVGAGI. The CDR3 is made up of 14 amino acids. CDR3 sequence (DNA): TGTGCCAGCAGTTATTCGGCAATCACAGATACGCAGTATTTT. This gives the protein CASSYSAITDTQYF.

This clonotype was seen once. The chain employs TRBV6-2 or TRBV6-3 and TRBJ2-1, with 8 bases matching TRBD2. J was trimmed by 3 bases and V by 4 bases; bases with no gene match: 5. Germline loops: CDR1 MNHEY, CDR2 SVGEGT. The CDR3 runs to 15 residues. In DNA, the CDR3 is TGTGCCAGCAGTTTCGGCGCGGGAGGCTACAATGAGCAGTTCTTC. This translates into CASSFGAGGYNEQFF.

This clonotype came up once. The V and J genes are TRBV14 and TRBJ2-1, with 10 bases lining up with TRBD2. The V gene's germline CDR1 is SGHDN and CDR2 FVKESK. The CDR3 covers 17 residues. The ends lost 5 bases at V and 8 bases at J; junction bases unmatched: 15. The CDR3 DNA reads TGTGCCAGCAGCTCCTTCCTGGCACTAGCGGGAAAAGATGAGCAGTTCTTC. Its protein product is CASSSFLALAGKDEQFF.

This clonotype was found a few times. V is TRBV29-1 and J is TRBJ2-1; 12 bases are shared with TRBD2. This CDR3 is built from 14 residues. V trimming: 7 bases; J trimming: 14 bases; junction bases outside the gene matches: 15. The germline CDR1 and CDR2 sequences are SQVTM and ANQGSEA. DNA for the CDR3: TGCAGCGCGAACCTAGCGGGAGGGATCGGAGGCGAGTTCTTC. It translates to CSANLAGGIGGEFF.

In this sample, this clonotype turned up a few times. The chain is built from TRBV12-3 or TRBV12-4 and TRBJ2-1; 10 bases agree with TRBD2. CDR3 size: 15 residues. V shed 5 bases and J 7 bases; nucleotides not matched to a gene: 8. The CDR3 spells CASSPSGRGSNEQFF. The CDR3 nucleotides read TGTGCCAGCAGTCCCAGCGGGAGGGGGAGTAATGAGCAGTTCTTC.

The chain combines TRBV20-1 with TRBJ1-1, with D possibly TRBD1 on 6 matching bases. The CDR3 covers 13 residues. The germline CDR1 and CDR2 sequences are DFQATT and SNEGSKA (reference sequence). Trimming removed 5 bases at V and 7 bases at J, with 17 bases between. The CDR3 loop reads CSAREQGLVEAFF. CDR3 nucleotide sequence: TGCAGTGCTCGCGAACAGGGCCTGGTTGAAGCTTTCTTT.

This clonotype was found a few times. The rearrangement uses TRBV20-1 and TRBJ2-1; TRBD2 is a possible D gene (7 bases). The V end was cut by 5 bases, the J end by 3 bases, with 14 bases between. This CDR3 is built from 14 residues. CDR1 is DFQATT and CDR2 is SNEGSKA in the germline V gene (reference sequence). The CDR3 DNA is TGCAGTGCTCTAGAGGGGGGGGACTACAATGAGCAGTTCTTC. This translates into CSALEGGDYNEQFF.

This clonotype has a handful of counts. This chain uses TRBV27 with TRBJ2-1; the match to TRBD2 covers 12 bases. From germline, CDR1 is MNHEY and CDR2 SMNVEV (reference sequence). V lost 3 bases, J lost 7 bases, and 4 bases stayed unmatched. The CDR3 runs 15 residues. As DNA, the CDR3 is TGTGCCAGCAGTTTCGGACTAGCGGGGATTAATGAGCAGTTCTTC. Its translation is CASSFGLAGINEQFF.

This clonotype was detected only a few times. The chain links TRBV9 to TRBJ2-3, with 11 bases that match TRBD2. V gave up 4 bases and J gave up 4 bases; unmatched junction bases: 5. The germline gives CDR1 SGDLS, CDR2 YYNGEE. This CDR3 is built from 15 residues. CDR3 coding DNA: TGTGCCAGCAGCAACGGGACTAGCGGTTCAGATACGCAGTATTTT. Translated: CASSNGTSGSDTQYF.

J is TRBJ1-1 and V is TRBV6-1, with D possibly matching TRBD1 (5 bases). The CDR3 has 15 amino acids. The germline V gene has CDR1 MNHNS and CDR2 SASEGT. V was cut by 6 bases and J by 6 bases, with 20 bases left in between. CDR3 bases: TGTGCCAGCAGCACCGGACCCGGAGGAGGGGCTGAAGCTTTCTTT. Protein sequence: CASSTGPGGGAEAFF.

The J gene is TRBJ2-1, the V gene TRBV20-1, with D possibly TRBD2 on 5 matching bases. The V end was cut by 8 bases, the J end by 0 bases, with 17 bases between. The length of the CDR3 is 15 residues. The V gene's germline CDR1 is DFQATT and CDR2 SNEGSKA (reference sequence). The DNA for the CDR3 is TGCAGTCTCACCCCCCTAGCCCTCTCCTACAATGAGCAGTTCTTC. It codes for CSLTPLALSYNEQFF.

V gene TRBV28 combines with J gene TRBJ2-1, with D tentatively TRBD2 (5 bases). This CDR3 has 16 amino acids. Germline CDR1 is MDHEN and CDR2 is SYDVKM. V lost 4 bases and J lost 0, with 13 bases in between. CDR3 DNA sequence: TGTGCCAGCAGTTCCTCCGAGGGTAGCTCCTACAATGAGCAGTTCTTC. Protein sequence: CASSSSEGSSYNEQFF.

V and J are TRBV5-6 and TRBJ2-1, with D hard to call. Trimming removed 4 bases at V and 7 bases at J, with 12 bases between. Germline CDR1 is SGHDT and CDR2 is YYEEEE. The CDR3 is 13 residues long. This CDR3 is CASSLPWVNEQFF. The DNA for the CDR3 is TGTGCCAGCAGCCTCCCGTGGGTGAATGAGCAGTTCTTC.

The gene calls are TRBV5-1 and TRBJ2-6; 8 bases agree with TRBD1. Germline CDR1 SGHRS, CDR2 YFSETQ. CDR3 length equals 16 residues. The J segment lost 12 bases and the V segment lost 4 bases, leaving 15 bases of the junction unmatched. The CDR3 DNA follows: TGCGCCAGCAGCCTCAACGCGGGGACAGGTCGCCCCGTCCTGACTTTC. It codes for CASSLNAGTGRPVLTF.